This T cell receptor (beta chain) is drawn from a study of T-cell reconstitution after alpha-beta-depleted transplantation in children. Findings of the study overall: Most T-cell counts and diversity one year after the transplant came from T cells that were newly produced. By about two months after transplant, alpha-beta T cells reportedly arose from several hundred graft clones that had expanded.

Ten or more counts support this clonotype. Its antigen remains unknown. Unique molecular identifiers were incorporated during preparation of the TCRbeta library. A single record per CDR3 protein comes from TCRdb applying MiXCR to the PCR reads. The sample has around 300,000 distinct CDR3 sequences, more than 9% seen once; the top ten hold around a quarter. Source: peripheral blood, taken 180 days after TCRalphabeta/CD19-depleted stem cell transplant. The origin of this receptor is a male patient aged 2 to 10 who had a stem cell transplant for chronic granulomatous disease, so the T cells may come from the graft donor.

This CDR3 is CASSTRLAGDLYNEQFF. The CDR3 DNA is TGTGCCAGCAGTACCAGACTAGCGGGTGATCTCTACAATGAGCAGTTCTTC. The genes are TRBV12-3 or TRBV12-4 and TRBJ2-1; TRBD2 matches at 10 bases. V lost 5 bases to trimming and J lost 3 bases; unmatched junction nucleotides: 10. The CDR3 spans 17 residues.